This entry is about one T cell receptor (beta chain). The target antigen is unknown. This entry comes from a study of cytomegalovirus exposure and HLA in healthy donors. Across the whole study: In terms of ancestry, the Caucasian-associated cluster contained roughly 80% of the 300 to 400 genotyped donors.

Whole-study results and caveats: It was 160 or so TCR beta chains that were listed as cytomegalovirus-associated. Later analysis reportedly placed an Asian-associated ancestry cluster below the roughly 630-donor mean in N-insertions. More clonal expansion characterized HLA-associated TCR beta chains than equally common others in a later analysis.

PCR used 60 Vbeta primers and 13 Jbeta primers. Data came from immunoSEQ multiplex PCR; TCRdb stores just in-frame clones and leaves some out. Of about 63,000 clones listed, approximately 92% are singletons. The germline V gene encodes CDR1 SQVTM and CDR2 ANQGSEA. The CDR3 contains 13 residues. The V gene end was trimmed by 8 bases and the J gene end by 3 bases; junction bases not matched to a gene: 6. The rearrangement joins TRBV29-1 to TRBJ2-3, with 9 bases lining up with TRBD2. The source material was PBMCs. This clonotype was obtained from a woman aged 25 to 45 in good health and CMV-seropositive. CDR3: CSWTSAWTDTQYF. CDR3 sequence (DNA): TGCAGCTGGACTAGCGCATGGACAGATACGCAGTATTTT.